Each of the 14 T cell receptor beta chains below was sequenced from the same sample in a study of blood T cells in healthy people across ages. PCR was performed a second time for roughly 7 to 11 cycles using a sample-barcoded 5' primer and a J-beta primer mix. TCRdb itself ran the 5' RACE reads through MiXCR, one entry per CDR3 protein. The table lists approximately 800,000 distinct CDR3 sequences, roughly 24% of them singletons. These data also featured in a second study, about T cells of mothers and their children.

Specimen: blood. These receptors were collected from a boy younger than 18 in good health.

This chain links TRBV7-2 with TRBJ2-7; TRBD1 matches 10 bases. The trim removed 5 bases at V and 1 base at J, leaving 5 bases unmatched. CDR3 length: 15 amino acids. In germline, CDR1 is SGHTA, CDR2 FQGNSA. This CDR3 reads CASSQGQGVSYEQYF. CDR3 DNA: TGTGCCAGCAGCCAAGGACAGGGGGTATCCTACGAGCAGTACTTC.

This clonotype was seen a handful of times. This CDR3 is CASSDEGVAKNIQYF. Written as DNA, the CDR3 is TGTGCCAGCAGTGACGAGGGGGTAGCCAAAAACATTCAGTACTTC. This chain uses TRBV2 with TRBJ2-4, with D possibly TRBD1 on 6 matching bases. Per the germline V gene, CDR1 is SNHLY and CDR2 is FYNNEI. Trimming took off 3 bases at V and 0 bases at J, with 9 bases between the two ends. CDR3 size: 15 residues. The whole variable domain, filled in from reference TRBV2 and TRBJ2-4, reads EPEVTQTPSHQVTQMGQEVILRCVPISNHLYFYWYRQILGQKVEFLVSFYNNEISEKSEIFDDQFSVERPDGSNFTLKIRSTKLEDSAMYFCASSDEGVAKNIQYFGAGTRLSVL.

This clonotype occurred a few times. The chain uses TRBV18 and TRBJ2-6; TRBD1 matches at 7 bases. V shed 8 bases and J 0 bases; nucleotides not matched to a gene: 13. CDR3 length equals 18 residues. The V gene's germline CDR1 is KGHSH and CDR2 LQKENI. CDR3 nucleotides: TGTGCCAGCACCGGAACAGGGGCCAGGGTCTCTGGGGCCAACGTCCTGACTTTC. This sequence encodes CASTGTGARVSGANVLTF. Full variable domain (rest looked up from reference TRBV18 and TRBJ2-6): NAGVMQNPRHLVRRRGQEARLRCSPMKGHSHVYWYRQLPEEGLKFMVYLQKENIIDESGMPKERFSAEFPKEGPSILRIQQVVRGDSAAYFCASTGTGARVSGANVLTFGAGSRLTVL.

In its sample, this clonotype was seen a few times. The chain combines TRBV29-1 with TRBJ2-2; the match to TRBD2 covers 11 bases. The CDR3 has 15 amino acids. The germline V gene has CDR1 SQVTM and CDR2 ANQGSEA. V gave up 3 bases and J gave up 2 bases; unmatched junction bases: 2. The CDR3 sequence: CSVELAGGNTGELFF. In DNA form, the CDR3 reads TGCAGCGTTGAGCTAGCGGGGGGCAACACCGGGGAGCTGTTTTTT.

This clonotype was picked up one time. The J gene is TRBJ2-5, the V gene TRBV6-5; TRBD2 is a possible D gene (6 bases). V shed 0 bases and J shed 5 bases, with 13 bases lying between them. The CDR3 runs to 15 residues. CDR1 is MNHEY, CDR2 SVGAGI, per germline. CDR3 residues: CASSYSKRGGETQYF. CDR3 bases: TGTGCCAGCAGTTACTCGAAGCGTGGGGGGGAGACCCAGTACTTC.

The chain combines TRBV12-3 or TRBV12-4 with TRBJ1-2; TRBD1 aligns across 7 bases. With V trimmed by 5 bases and J by 6 bases, 6 bases remained unmatched. The CDR3 has 13 residues. Here the CDR3 DNA reads TGTGCCAGCAGTCAGAGACAGGGTGATGGCTACACCTTC. Amino acids: CASSQRQGDGYTF.

The genes are TRBV28 and TRBJ1-4; tentative D call: TRBD1 (6 bases). V shed 2 bases and J shed 3 bases, with 10 bases lying between them. Germline V gene data show CDR1 as MDHEN and CDR2 as SYDVKM. The CDR3 covers 15 residues. The CDR3 region has the DNA TGTGCCAGCAGTTTAATACAGGGTCCTAATGAAAAACTGTTTTTT. Translation: CASSLIQGPNEKLFF.

The sample holds many counts of this clonotype. The chain recombines TRBV27 with TRBJ2-5; 9 bases are a match to TRBD2. Germline V gives CDR1 MNHEY, CDR2 SMNVEV (reference sequence). The trim removed 4 bases at V and 5 bases at J, leaving 8 bases unmatched. The CDR3 has 15 amino acids. The CDR3 DNA reads TGTGCCAGCAGTTATGGGACTAGCCGACAGGAGACCCAGTACTTC. It specifies CASSYGTSRQETQYF.

The chain links TRBV5-1 to TRBJ2-2; 7 positions match TRBD1. Trimming took 4 bases from V and 5 from J; bases not matched to a gene: 17. CDR3 size: 18 residues. Germline assignment: CDR1 SGHRS and CDR2 YFSETQ. The CDR3 region is CASSPQPPDRDHTGELFF. The CDR3 bases are TGCGCCAGCAGCCCCCAACCCCCTGACAGGGATCATACCGGGGAGCTGTTTTTT. Variable domain in full (rest from reference TRBV5-1 and TRBJ2-2): KAGVTQTPRYLIKTRGQQVTLSCSPISGHRSVSWYQQTPGQGLQFLFEYFSETQRNKGNFPGRFSGRQFSNSRSEMNVSTLELGDSALYLCASSPQPPDRDHTGELFFGEGSRLTVL.

The CDR3 coding sequence is TGTGCCAGCAGCTACGGGACAGCGCTCATGAACACTGAAGCTTTCTTT. Its translation: CASSYGTALMNTEAFF. The chain joins TRBV6-5 to TRBJ1-1; 7 nucleotides line up with TRBD1. The CDR3 consists of 16 residues. V dropped 6 bases and J dropped 0; count of bases not matched to a gene: 10. Germline lookup yields CDR1 MNHEY and CDR2 SVGAGI.

The V and J genes are TRBV5-1 and TRBJ2-4; TRBD1 matches at 11 bases. With 6 bases clipped from V and 5 bases from J, the junction kept 7 bases outside the gene matches. The germline V gene encodes CDR1 SGHRS and CDR2 YFSETQ. The CDR3 extends over 15 amino acids. The chain's CDR3 is CASKWDRGYENIQYF. The CDR3, as DNA: TGCGCCAGCAAATGGGACAGGGGGTACGAAAACATTCAGTACTTC.

The chain joins TRBV9 to TRBJ1-2; D is possibly TRBD1 (6 bases). The CDR3 is 13 residues long. Germline V gene data show CDR1 as SGDLS and CDR2 as YYNGEE. Trimming removed 0 bases from V and 8 bases from J, with 11 bases in between. The CDR3, as DNA: TGTGCCAGCAGCGTAGGCCAGGGGAGCGGCTACACCTTC. Its protein is CASSVGQGSGYTF.

The chain joins TRBV7-2 to TRBJ1-1; unclear D gene. With 1 base removed from V and 3 bases from J, the gap between germline ends came to 12 bases. The V gene's germline CDR1 is SGHTA and CDR2 FQGNSA. The CDR3 length is 15 residues. The CDR3 nucleotides read TGTGCCAGCAGCTTAGTTTCGGGTGGCGACACTGAAGCTTTCTTT. Translating gives CASSLVSGGDTEAFF.

Ten or more counts support this clonotype. The chain has TRBV2 and TRBJ1-1; D not certain. Germline V CDR1 and CDR2: SNHLY, FYNNEI. This CDR3 spans 12 amino acids. V lost 8 bases and J 0 bases, leaving 7 bases between the germline ends. Here the CDR3 DNA reads TGTGCCAGCCTGGGAGTGAACACTGAAGCTTTCTTT. Translated, it gives CASLGVNTEAFF.